This T cell receptor (beta chain) emerged from a study of vaccination and CD4 T cells after COVID-19. Study-wide results and caveats: Among those convalescent, a median about 90% of reactive clones emerged solely post-vaccination.

Treatment noted: approximately 9-day PBMC culture with coronavirus spike peptide pools or control peptides (ViraFEST assay). ViraFEST relied on peptide pools to expand antigen-specific T cells; the TCRs were sequenced afterward. Note on this clonotype: Its antigen is unidentified.

The CDR3 loop spans 18 amino acids. V gave up 1 base and J gave up 3 bases; unmatched junction bases: 13. Per the germline V gene, CDR1 is MDHEN and CDR2 is SYDVKM. Once obtained from cultured CD4+ T cells, the DNA was sequenced using the Oncomine TCR Beta short-read assay. MiXCR, run by TCRdb on the PCR reads, gives a single entry per CDR3 protein. The sample has more than 13,000 distinct CDR3 sequences; around a fifth are singletons. The sequence was collected from a human donor with COVID-19. Sequenced material: cultured CD4+ T cells from blood. The chain couples TRBV28 to TRBJ2-3; TRBD2 agrees at 7 bases. The CDR3 loop reads CASSLLIPAGSSTDTQYF. Written as DNA, the CDR3 is TGTGCCAGCAGTTTATTAATTCCAGCGGGGAGCTCAACAGATACGCAGTATTTT.